These T cell receptor beta chains were read from a single sample in a study of blood T cell repertoires in COVID-19. Here immunoSEQ multiplex PCR was the method, and the copy in TCRdb shows in-frame clones only, minus some. This table has approximately 250,000 clones, more than 70% appearing once. Sequences were obtained from PBMCs or T cells enriched from blood (not recorded which). The receptors derive from a woman aged 40 to 50 with acute COVID-19. The CDR3 runs from the conserved cysteine through the conserved F or W. The order of the fields is V gene, clone size, J gene, D gene, CDR3 DNA, CDR3 protein. D genes are given only for firm matches. Expanded clones get a size class; other rows say once, few or many, or leave the size out.

V gene: TRBV29-1
clone size: few
J gene: TRBJ1-1
D gene: TRBD1
CDR3 DNA: TGCAGCGTTGAAGCCCTGGACAGGGGGGCTGGAGGAGCTTTCTTT
CDR3 protein: CSVEALDRGAGGAFF

V gene: TRBV13
clone size: NA
J gene: TRBJ2-2
D gene: TRBD2
CDR3 DNA: TGTGCCAGCACCCTAGCGGGGGGGCCCACCGGGGAGCTGTTTTTT
CDR3 protein: CASTLAGGPTGELFF

V gene: TRBV7-2
clone size: few
J gene: TRBJ2-7
D gene: NA
CDR3 DNA: TGTGCCAGCAGCCAAAGTCCTGGGACTTCCCTAGGGTCCTACGAGCAGTACTTC
CDR3 protein: CASSQSPGTSLGSYEQYF

V gene: TRBV12-3/TRBV12-4
clone size: NA
J gene: TRBJ2-7
D gene: NA
CDR3 DNA: TGTGCCAGCAGTCCCGACAGAATCTACGAGCAGTACTTC
CDR3 protein: CASSPDRIYEQYF

V gene: TRBV5-1
clone size: NA
J gene: TRBJ2-1
D gene: NA
CDR3 DNA: TGCGCCAGCAGCTTGTCACCAGGACAGAACAATGAGCAGTTCTTC
CDR3 protein: CASSLSPGQNNEQFF

V gene: TRBV12-5
clone size: few
J gene: TRBJ1-2
D gene: TRBD1
CDR3 DNA: TGTGCTAGTGGGACGGGACAGAACTATGGCTACACCTTC
CDR3 protein: CASGTGQNYGYTF

V gene: TRBV7-9
clone size: NA
J gene: TRBJ2-5
D gene: NA
CDR3 DNA: TGTGCCAGCAGCGCCCGAACCGCCGGTGAGACCCAGTACTTC
CDR3 protein: CASSARTAGETQYF

V gene: TRBV27
clone size: NA
J gene: TRBJ1-3
D gene: TRBD1
CDR3 DNA: TGTGCCAGCAGCTCGTTCGCCACAGGGGTCGGTGGAAACACCATATATTTT
CDR3 protein: CASSSFATGVGGNTIYF

V gene: TRBV21-1
clone size: NA
J gene: TRBJ1-3
D gene: NA
CDR3 DNA: TGTGCCAGCAGCAACCCCTTACCTGACAGGGTTATTTACACCATATATTTT
CDR3 protein: CASSNPLPDRVIYTIYF

V gene: TRBV15
clone size: once
J gene: TRBJ2-5
D gene: NA
CDR3 DNA: TGTGCCACCAGCAGAGTGGGGGGAGGCGAGACCCAGTACTTC
CDR3 protein: CATSRVGGGETQYF

V gene: TRBV5-6
clone size: NA
J gene: TRBJ1-5
D gene: NA
CDR3 DNA: TGTGCCAGCAGCTTCGGGACTCATAGCAATCAGCCCCAGCATTTT
CDR3 protein: CASSFGTHSNQPQHF

V gene: TRBV10-3
clone size: NA
J gene: TRBJ1-2
D gene: TRBD1
CDR3 DNA: TGTGCCATCAGGGATCGGGACAGTAGCGGCTACACCTTC
CDR3 protein: CAIRDRDSSGYTF

V gene: TRBV9
clone size: NA
J gene: TRBJ1-1
D gene: NA
CDR3 DNA: TGTGCCAGCAGCGTAGGAACGCGGATACAGGGACAAGCTTTCTTT
CDR3 protein: CASSVGTRIQGQAFF

V gene: TRBV7-8
clone size: NA
J gene: TRBJ2-1
D gene: TRBD2
CDR3 DNA: TGTGCCAGCAGCGTATCGGGACTAGCGGGAGGAAATGAGCAGTTCTTC
CDR3 protein: CASSVSGLAGGNEQFF

V gene: TRBV5-1
clone size: NA
J gene: TRBJ1-6
D gene: NA
CDR3 DNA: TGCGCCAGCAGCTTAGCAGGGGACCATTCACCCCTCCACTTT
CDR3 protein: CASSLAGDHSPLHF

V gene: TRBV4-1
clone size: once
J gene: TRBJ1-5
D gene: NA
CDR3 DNA: TGCGCCAGCAGCCAAGATGAAGGCCGGGGATACGGCAATCAGCCCCAGCATTTT
CDR3 protein: CASSQDEGRGYGNQPQHF

V gene: TRBV7-9
clone size: NA
J gene: TRBJ2-4
D gene: TRBD1
CDR3 DNA: TGTGCCAGCAGCGCGGGACAGGGGGCCAAAAACATTCAGTACTTC
CDR3 protein: CASSAGQGAKNIQYF

V gene: TRBV7-2
clone size: NA
J gene: TRBJ1-1
D gene: TRBD1
CDR3 DNA: TGTGCCAGCAACCGGGACAGGGGGCCTGGGAACACTGAAGCTTTCTTT
CDR3 protein: CASNRDRGPGNTEAFF

V gene: TRBV5-6
clone size: NA
J gene: TRBJ2-7
D gene: NA
CDR3 DNA: TGTGCCAGCAGCTTGGCCGTCCTCCAGGGGGAGCAGTACTTC
CDR3 protein: CASSLAVLQGEQYF

V gene: TRBV10-3
clone size: NA
J gene: TRBJ1-1
D gene: TRBD1
CDR3 DNA: TGTGCCATCAGGGGACAGGTGATGAACACTGAAGCTTTCTTT
CDR3 protein: CAIRGQVMNTEAFF

V gene: TRBV13
clone size: NA
J gene: TRBJ2-3
D gene: TRBD2
CDR3 DNA: TGTGCCAGCAGCTTAAACGAGCGGGAGAGCACTTACACATACGATACGCAGTATTTT
CDR3 protein: CASSLNERESTYTYDTQYF

V gene: TRBV21-1
clone size: NA
J gene: TRBJ1-3
D gene: NA
CDR3 DNA: TGTGCCAGCAGCAAAGGAAAGGAGACTAGCAAGTTTTTGGGAGGAAACACCATATATTTT
CDR3 protein: CASSKGKETSKFLGGNTIYF

V gene: TRBV19
clone size: NA
J gene: TRBJ1-4
D gene: NA
CDR3 DNA: TGTGCCAGTACCCCGACAGGATATAGTGAAAAACTGTTTTTT
CDR3 protein: CASTPTGYSEKLFF

V gene: TRBV3-1/TRBV3-2
clone size: NA
J gene: TRBJ1-1
D gene: TRBD1
CDR3 DNA: TGTGCCAGCAGCCAACTACAGGGGGCCCCTGAAGCTTTCTTT
CDR3 protein: CASSQLQGAPEAFF

V gene: TRBV19
clone size: NA
J gene: TRBJ2-7
D gene: TRBD1
CDR3 DNA: TGTGCCAGTAGCCCGGGACAGGGATTCCCCGAGCAGTACTTC
CDR3 protein: CASSPGQGFPEQYF

V gene: TRBV19
clone size: NA
J gene: TRBJ2-7
D gene: TRBD2
CDR3 DNA: TGTGCCAGTAGTAGTCTAGCGGGGGGCAACTACGAGCAGTACTTC
CDR3 protein: CASSSLAGGNYEQYF

V gene: TRBV6-5
clone size: NA
J gene: TRBJ2-1
D gene: TRBD2
CDR3 DNA: TGTGCCAGCAGTTACGGGAGGGCCTTGGGTAATGAGCAGTTCTTC
CDR3 protein: CASSYGRALGNEQFF

V gene: TRBV19
clone size: NA
J gene: TRBJ1-5
D gene: NA
CDR3 DNA: TGTGCCAGTAGGACATCAGGGTTCCTCTATCAGCCCCAGCATTTT
CDR3 protein: CASRTSGFLYQPQHF

V gene: TRBV28
clone size: NA
J gene: TRBJ2-1
D gene: TRBD2
CDR3 DNA: TGTGCCAGCAGTGGGAGGGCTCGGAGCAATGAGCAGTTCTTC
CDR3 protein: CASSGRARSNEQFF

V gene: TRBV11-3
clone size: NA
J gene: TRBJ2-1
D gene: TRBD2
CDR3 DNA: TGTGCCAGCAGCTCGAGGGGAAGAAGGCGGGAGGACAATTCCTACAATGAGCAGTTCTTC
CDR3 protein: CASSSRGRRREDNSYNEQFF

V gene: TRBV5-1
clone size: few
J gene: TRBJ1-2
D gene: NA
CDR3 DNA: TGCGCCAGCAGCTTGGAGGGGGTTGGCTACACCTTC
CDR3 protein: CASSLEGVGYTF

V gene: TRBV9
clone size: NA
J gene: TRBJ2-1
D gene: NA
CDR3 DNA: TGTGCCAGCAGCGCGTTCGGACAGAGGAGCTCCTACAATGAGCAGTTCTTC
CDR3 protein: CASSAFGQRSSYNEQFF

V gene: TRBV21-1
clone size: NA
J gene: TRBJ2-3
D gene: NA
CDR3 DNA: TGTGCCAGCAGCAAAACCAGGACAGGGGGAGCAGATACGCAGTATTTT
CDR3 protein: CASSKTRTGGADTQYF

V gene: TRBV4-1
clone size: NA
J gene: TRBJ2-1
D gene: TRBD2
CDR3 DNA: TGCGCCAGCAGCCAAGTCCCGACTAGCGGGAGGGTTGGTGAGCAGTTCTTC
CDR3 protein: CASSQVPTSGRVGEQFF

V gene: TRBV5-5
clone size: NA
J gene: TRBJ2-7
D gene: NA
CDR3 DNA: TGTGCCAGCAGCTTGGGTCGTCGTTACGAGCAGTACTTC
CDR3 protein: CASSLGRRYEQYF

V gene: TRBV7-2
clone size: NA
J gene: TRBJ1-1
D gene: TRBD1
CDR3 DNA: TGTGCCAGCAGCCCAGGACAGGGTAAGGGGACTGAAGCTTTCTTT
CDR3 protein: CASSPGQGKGTEAFF

V gene: TRBV24-1
clone size: NA
J gene: TRBJ1-1
D gene: TRBD1
CDR3 DNA: TGTGCCACCAGTGATTCAACCCACAGGGGAGGAACTGAAGCTTTCTTT
CDR3 protein: CATSDSTHRGGTEAFF

V gene: TRBV6-6
clone size: NA
J gene: TRBJ2-5
D gene: NA
CDR3 DNA: TGTGCCAGCACGGTACAGGGGAGGAGGGAGACCCAGTACTTC
CDR3 protein: CASTVQGRRETQYF

V gene: TRBV7-9
clone size: NA
J gene: TRBJ1-6
D gene: TRBD1
CDR3 DNA: TGTGCCAGCAGCTTTGCAGGGGGCACCTCACCCCTCCACTTT
CDR3 protein: CASSFAGGTSPLHF

V gene: TRBV5-1
clone size: NA
J gene: TRBJ2-1
D gene: TRBD1
CDR3 DNA: TGCGCCAGCCGTCCCCCCCGGGACAGGGAGCAAGTGGGCTCCTACAATGAGCAGTTCTTC
CDR3 protein: CASRPPRDREQVGSYNEQFF

V gene: TRBV5-6
clone size: NA
J gene: TRBJ1-3
D gene: NA
CDR3 DNA: TGTGCCAGCAGCTTGGCCAGGCTCTCTGGAAACACCATATATTTT
CDR3 protein: CASSLARLSGNTIYF

V gene: TRBV5-5
clone size: NA
J gene: TRBJ2-7
D gene: NA
CDR3 DNA: TGTGCCAGCAGCCGGAACGGGAACGAGCAGTACTTC
CDR3 protein: CASSRNGNEQYF

V gene: TRBV15
clone size: NA
J gene: TRBJ1-1
D gene: NA
CDR3 DNA: TGTGCCACCAGCAGTGATCAGGGTGTGTGGACTGAAGCTTTCTTT
CDR3 protein: CATSSDQGVWTEAFF

V gene: TRBV4-3
clone size: NA
J gene: TRBJ2-7
D gene: NA
CDR3 DNA: TGCGCCAGCAGCCAAGAGAGGCTAGGTGGCTACGAGCAGTACTTC
CDR3 protein: CASSQERLGGYEQYF

V gene: TRBV6-5
clone size: NA
J gene: TRBJ1-2
D gene: NA
CDR3 DNA: TGTGCCAGCAGTTACTCGATTTACAGGGAGGGTGGCTACACCTTC
CDR3 protein: CASSYSIYREGGYTF

V gene: TRBV27
clone size: NA
J gene: TRBJ1-6
D gene: NA
CDR3 DNA: TGTGCCAGCAGTTCTGCAGGGGTCGGGGTTAATTCACCCCTCCACTTT
CDR3 protein: CASSSAGVGVNSPLHF

V gene: TRBV2
clone size: NA
J gene: TRBJ2-3
D gene: NA
CDR3 DNA: TGTGCCAGCGAACAGGGAGGCACAGATACGCAGTATTTT
CDR3 protein: CASEQGGTDTQYF

V gene: TRBV24-1
clone size: few
J gene: TRBJ2-2
D gene: NA
CDR3 DNA: TGTGCCACCAGTGATCCCAGACAGGACGCGGCGAACACCGGGGAGCTGTTTTTT
CDR3 protein: CATSDPRQDAANTGELFF

V gene: TRBV5-6
clone size: NA
J gene: TRBJ2-1
D gene: TRBD1
CDR3 DNA: TGTGCCAGCAGCAAGACGCAGGGGGCTGCTCTCTACAATGAGCAGTTCTTC
CDR3 protein: CASSKTQGAALYNEQFF

V gene: TRBV27
clone size: NA
J gene: TRBJ2-1
D gene: NA
CDR3 DNA: TGTGCCAGCAGTTTATGGGCAGGGATTGACTACAATGAGCAGTTCTTC
CDR3 protein: CASSLWAGIDYNEQFF

V gene: TRBV7-8
clone size: NA
J gene: TRBJ1-6
D gene: NA
CDR3 DNA: TGTGCCAGCAGCTTTAGCGGGACCGAACCCCACTTT
CDR3 protein: CASSFSGTEPHF

V gene: TRBV9
clone size: NA
J gene: TRBJ1-4
D gene: NA
CDR3 DNA: TGTGCCAGCAGCGTAGTGGGCAGTTCTAATGAAAAACTGTTTTTT
CDR3 protein: CASSVVGSSNEKLFF

V gene: TRBV19
clone size: NA
J gene: TRBJ2-1
D gene: TRBD2
CDR3 DNA: TGTGCCAGTAGTTTACAGAGTCCGGGACTAGCGGGAGGGCCAAATGAGCAGTTCTTC
CDR3 protein: CASSLQSPGLAGGPNEQFF

V gene: TRBV19
clone size: NA
J gene: TRBJ1-1
D gene: TRBD1
CDR3 DNA: TGTGCCAGTAGTATAGTGAACAGGGGTAGCACTGAAGCTTTCTTT
CDR3 protein: CASSIVNRGSTEAFF

V gene: TRBV7-2
clone size: NA
J gene: TRBJ2-5
D gene: NA
CDR3 DNA: TGTGCCAGCAGCTTAGAAGCGACCCAGTACTTC
CDR3 protein: CASSLEATQYF

V gene: TRBV6-2/TRBV6-3
clone size: few
J gene: TRBJ1-5
D gene: NA
CDR3 DNA: TGTGCCAGCAGTCACCAGACAGGCTGGCGTGATCAGCCCCAGCATTTT
CDR3 protein: CASSHQTGWRDQPQHF

V gene: TRBV7-4
clone size: NA
J gene: TRBJ1-4
D gene: NA
CDR3 DNA: TGTGCCAGCAGCGGGTTGCCCCAGGGGTTATCTAATGAAAAACTGTTTTTT
CDR3 protein: CASSGLPQGLSNEKLFF